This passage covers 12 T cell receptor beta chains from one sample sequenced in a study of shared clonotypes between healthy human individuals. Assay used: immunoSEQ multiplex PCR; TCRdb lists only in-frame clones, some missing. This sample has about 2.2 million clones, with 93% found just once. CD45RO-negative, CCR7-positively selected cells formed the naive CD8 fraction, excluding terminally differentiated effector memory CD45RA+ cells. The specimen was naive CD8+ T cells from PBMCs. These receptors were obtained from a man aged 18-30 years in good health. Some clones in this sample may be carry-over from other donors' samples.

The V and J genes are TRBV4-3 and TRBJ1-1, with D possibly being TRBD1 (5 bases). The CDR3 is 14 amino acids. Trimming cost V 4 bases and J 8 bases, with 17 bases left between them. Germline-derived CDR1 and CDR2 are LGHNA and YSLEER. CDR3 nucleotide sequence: TGCGCCAGCAGCCCCTCTGGGGTCCAGGGAGAAGCTTTCTTT. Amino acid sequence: CASSPSGVQGEAFF.

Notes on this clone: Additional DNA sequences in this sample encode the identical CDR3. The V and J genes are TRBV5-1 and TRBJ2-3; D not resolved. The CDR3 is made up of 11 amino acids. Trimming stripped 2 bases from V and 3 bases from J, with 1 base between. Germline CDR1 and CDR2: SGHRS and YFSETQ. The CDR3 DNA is TGCGCCAGCAGCTTAACAGATACGCAGTATTTT. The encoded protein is CASSLTDTQYF.

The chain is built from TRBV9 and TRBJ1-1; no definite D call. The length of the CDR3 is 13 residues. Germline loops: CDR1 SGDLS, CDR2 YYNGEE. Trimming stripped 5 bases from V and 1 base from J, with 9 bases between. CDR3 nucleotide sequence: TGTGCCAGCAGTACAGCTCAGAACACTGAAGCTTTCTTT. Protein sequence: CASSTAQNTEAFF.

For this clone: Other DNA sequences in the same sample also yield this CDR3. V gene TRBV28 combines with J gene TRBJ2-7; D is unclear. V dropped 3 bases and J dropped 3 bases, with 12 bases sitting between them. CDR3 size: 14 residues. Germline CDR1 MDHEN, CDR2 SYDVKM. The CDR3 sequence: CASSFRPSSYEQYF. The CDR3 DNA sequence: TGTGCCAGCAGTTTTCGACCATCCAGCTACGAGCAGTACTTC.

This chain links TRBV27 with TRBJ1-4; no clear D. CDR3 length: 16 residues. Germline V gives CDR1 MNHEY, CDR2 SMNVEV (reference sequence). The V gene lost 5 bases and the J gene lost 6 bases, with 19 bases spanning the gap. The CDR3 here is CASSAGIRVGDEKLFF. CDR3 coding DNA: TGTGCCAGCAGTGCGGGAATAAGGGTTGGGGATGAAAAACTGTTTTTT.

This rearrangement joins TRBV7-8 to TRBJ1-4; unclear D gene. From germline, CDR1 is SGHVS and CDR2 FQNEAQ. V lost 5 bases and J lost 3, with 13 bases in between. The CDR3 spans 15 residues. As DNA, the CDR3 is TGTGCCAGCAGCCGATGGAGATCTCCTAATGAAAAACTGTTTTTT. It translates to CASSRWRSPNEKLFF.

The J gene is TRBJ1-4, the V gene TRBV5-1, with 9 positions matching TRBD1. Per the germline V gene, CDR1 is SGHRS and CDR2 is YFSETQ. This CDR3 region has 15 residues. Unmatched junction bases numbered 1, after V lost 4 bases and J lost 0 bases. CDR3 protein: CASSRTGATNEKLFF. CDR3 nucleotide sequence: TGCGCCAGCAGCAGGACAGGGGCAACTAATGAAAAACTGTTTTTT.

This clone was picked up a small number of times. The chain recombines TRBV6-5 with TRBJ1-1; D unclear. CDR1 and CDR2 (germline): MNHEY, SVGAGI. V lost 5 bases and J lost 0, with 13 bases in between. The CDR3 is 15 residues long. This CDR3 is CASSPSPFLNTEAFF. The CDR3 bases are TGTGCCAGCAGTCCCTCTCCGTTCCTGAACACTGAAGCTTTCTTT.

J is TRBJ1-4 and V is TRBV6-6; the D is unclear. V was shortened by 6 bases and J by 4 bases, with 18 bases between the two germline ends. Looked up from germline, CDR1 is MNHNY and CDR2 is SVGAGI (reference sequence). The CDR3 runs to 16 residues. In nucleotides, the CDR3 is TGTGCCAGCAGCCCGCCGGGGAGGGCCTATAATGAAAAACTGTTTTTT. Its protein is CASSPPGRAYNEKLFF.

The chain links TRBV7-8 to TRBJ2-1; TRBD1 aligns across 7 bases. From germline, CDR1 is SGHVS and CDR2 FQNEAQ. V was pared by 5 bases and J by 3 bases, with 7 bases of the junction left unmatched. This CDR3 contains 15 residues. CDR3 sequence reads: CASSLTGVNYNEQFF. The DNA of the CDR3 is TGTGCCAGCAGCCTAACAGGGGTCAACTACAATGAGCAGTTCTTC.

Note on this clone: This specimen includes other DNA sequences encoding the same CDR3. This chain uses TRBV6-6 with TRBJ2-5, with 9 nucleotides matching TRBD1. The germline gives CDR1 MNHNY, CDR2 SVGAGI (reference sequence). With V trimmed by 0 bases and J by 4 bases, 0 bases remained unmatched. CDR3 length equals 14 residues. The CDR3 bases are TGTGCCAGCAGTTACTCGACAGGGGGAGAGACCCAGTACTTC. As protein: CASSYSTGGETQYF.

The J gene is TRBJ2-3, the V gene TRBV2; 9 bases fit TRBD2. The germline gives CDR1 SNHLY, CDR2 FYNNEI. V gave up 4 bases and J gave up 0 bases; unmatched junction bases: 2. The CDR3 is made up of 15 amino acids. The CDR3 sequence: CASSGGLASTDTQYF. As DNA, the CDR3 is TGTGCCAGCAGTGGGGGACTAGCTAGCACAGATACGCAGTATTTT.